These 18 T cell receptor beta chains originate from one sample sequenced in a study of T cell repertoires in aging, cancer and after chemotherapy. Peripheral blood genomic DNA, not sorted cells or RNA, was the template. Rearranged V-D-J TRB sequences were amplified with a mixed TRB-A/B primer pool. TCRdb passed the multiplex PCR reads through MiXCR, listing each CDR3 protein once. Seen here are about 2,600 distinct CDR3 sequences, nearly 50% observed once, and the top ten hold approximately 7.3%. Input material: blood. These receptors came from a human donor with a blood cancer.

On this clonotype: This sequence may be a read error, since a much larger clone differs from it by one base. This sequence joins TRBV29-1 and TRBJ2-5; no clear D. The germline V gene encodes CDR1 SQVTM and CDR2 ANQGSEA. The CDR3 loop spans 12 amino acids. The CDR3 reads CNVLGEQETQYF. CDR3 DNA sequence: TGCAACGTTCTCGGAGAACAAGAGACCCAGTACTTC.

The chain is built from TRBV13 and TRBJ2-2; the D is unclear. In germline, CDR1 is PRHDT, CDR2 FYEKMQ (reference sequence). There are 12 residues in the CDR3. The V end lost 9 bases, the J end lost 3 bases, and 8 bases lay between the germline ends. This CDR3 reads CARSDYTGELFF. CDR3 nucleotide sequence: TGTGCCAGAAGTGATTACACCGGGGAGCTGTTTTTT.

This clonotype is large in the sample. The J gene is TRBJ2-7, the V gene TRBV30, with no clear D. V gave up 7 bases and J gave up 4 bases, with 14 bases separating them. Per germline, CDR1 GTSNPN and CDR2 SVGIG (reference sequence). This CDR3 region has 12 residues. CDR3 DNA sequence: TGTGCCTCGCATCCCGGTGGGTACGAGCAGTACTTC. It translates to CASHPGGYEQYF. Looking up the rest from reference TRBV30 and TRBJ2-7 gives the full variable domain: SQTIHQWPATLVQPVGSPLSLECTVEGTSNPNLYWYRQAAGRGLQLLFYSVGIGQISSEVPQNLSASRPQDRQFILSSKKLLLSDSGFYLCASHPGGYEQYFGPGTRLTVT.

The CDR3 coding sequence is TGTGCCAGCAGCTTAGACGTAGGATACGAGCAGTACTTC. Its translation is CASSLDVGYEQYF. The rearrangement links TRBV7-2 to TRBJ2-7, with D unresolved. Germline loops: CDR1 SGHTA, CDR2 FQGNSA. Trimming left V 1 base short and J 4 bases short, with 8 bases between. CDR3 length: 13 amino acids.

This clonotype was detected a few times. This rearrangement joins TRBV19 to TRBJ2-7; TRBD2 matches 9 bases. There are 15 residues in the CDR3. Losses at the gene ends were 6 bases for V and 4 bases for J; bases not matched to a gene: 10. In germline, CDR1 is LNHDA, CDR2 SQIVND (reference sequence). The chain's CDR3 is CASRPTSGRRYEQYF. The CDR3 bases are TGTGCCAGTAGACCGACTAGCGGAAGGAGGTACGAGCAGTACTTC.

The table lists this clonotype with a count of one. Being one base from a much bigger clone, this may be a read error. V usage is TRBV29-1 and J usage is TRBJ2-7; D gene ambiguous. This CDR3 is built from 11 residues. V was shortened by 4 bases and J by 5 bases, with 9 bases between the two germline ends. CDR1 and CDR2 from the germline V gene are SQVTM and ANQGSEA. The CDR3 region has the DNA TGCAGCGTTGGGTGGGATCACGAGCAGTACTTC. Protein product: CSVGWDHEQYF.

This clonotype was detected only once. The chain employs TRBV6-5 and TRBJ2-7; a weak D match, TRBD1 (6 bases). This CDR3 has 13 amino acids. CDR1 is MNHEY, CDR2 SVGAGI, per germline. Trimming took off 8 bases at V and 2 bases at J, with 13 bases between the two ends. This CDR3 reads CASSPRDTYEQYF. The CDR3 DNA sequence: TGTGCCAGCTCACCACGGGACACCTACGAGCAGTACTTC.

This clonotype is large within its sample. This sequence joins TRBV30 and TRBJ2-7, with TRBD2 matching over 8 bases. CDR3 length: 15 amino acids. The trim removed 5 bases at V and 4 bases at J, leaving 13 bases unmatched. Germline V gives CDR1 GTSNPN, CDR2 SVGIG (reference sequence). The CDR3 region is CAWAGGAQPSYEQYF. In DNA form, the CDR3 reads TGTGCCTGGGCGGGGGGAGCCCAACCATCTTACGAGCAGTACTTC. The full variable domain, its missing parts supplied by reference TRBV30 and TRBJ2-7, is SQTIHQWPATLVQPVGSPLSLECTVEGTSNPNLYWYRQAAGRGLQLLFYSVGIGQISSEVPQNLSASRPQDRQFILSSKKLLLSDSGFYLCAWAGGAQPSYEQYFGPGTRLTVT.

This clonotype has only a few counts. The chain joins TRBV6-1 to TRBJ2-1; 9 nucleotides match TRBD1. The germline V gene has CDR1 MNHNS and CDR2 SASEGT. The CDR3 contains 14 residues. With 5 bases clipped from V and 4 bases from J, the junction kept 3 bases outside the gene matches. The CDR3: CASSRGQGYNEQFF. The CDR3 DNA reads as TGTGCCAGCAGTAGGGGACAGGGATACAATGAGCAGTTCTTC.

This clonotype was detected only once. V gene TRBV7-2 combines with J gene TRBJ2-5; TRBD2 agrees at 10 bases. The CDR3 consists of 14 residues. V was pared by 2 bases and J by 4 bases, with 1 base of the junction left unmatched. Germline CDR1 reads SGHTA; CDR2 reads FQGNSA. The CDR3 nucleotides are TGTGCCAGCAGCTTACGGACTAGCGGAGAGACCCAGTACTTC. The encoded protein is CASSLRTSGETQYF.

V and J are TRBV6-2 or TRBV6-3 and TRBJ1-6, with 8 bases fitting TRBD1. Germline lookup yields CDR1 MNHEY and CDR2 SVGEGT. The CDR3 contains 14 residues. The V gene end was trimmed by 7 bases and the J gene end by 7 bases; junction bases not matched to a gene: 6. The CDR3 nucleotides read TGTGCCAGCAACTTCGGGACAGGAAATTCACCCCTCCACTTT. Amino acids: CASNFGTGNSPLHF.

This clonotype showed up just a few times. This rearrangement joins TRBV6-5 to TRBJ1-1; the D is unclear. Germline lookup yields CDR1 MNHEY and CDR2 SVGAGI. V was trimmed by 5 bases and J by 1 base, leaving 8 bases between them. The CDR3 is made up of 13 amino acids. The CDR3 DNA follows: TGTGCCAGCAGTCCCACTCAGAACACTGAAGCTTTCTTT. The encoded protein is CASSPTQNTEAFF.

The chain uses TRBV6-6 and TRBJ2-7, with TRBD1 matching over 10 bases. The V segment lost 6 bases and the J segment 7 bases; nucleotides outside the gene matches: 9. This CDR3 has 14 residues. Germline CDR1 is MNHNY and CDR2 is SVGAGI (reference sequence). The CDR3 DNA sequence: TGTGCCAGCAGCACCAGGGACAGGGGCTGGGAGCAGTACTTC. Its protein product is CASSTRDRGWEQYF.

The V call is TRBV24-1, the J call TRBJ2-1; D remains ambiguous. V was shortened by 4 bases and J by 6 bases, with 9 bases between the two germline ends. Germline V CDR1 and CDR2: KGHDR, SFDVKD. This CDR3 has 13 amino acids. The CDR3 protein is CATSEQGSNEQFF. The CDR3 DNA reads as TGTGCCACCAGTGAACAAGGCAGCAATGAGCAGTTCTTC.

This clonotype was seen a few times. The CDR3 is CASSRPQGASSYEQYF. The CDR3 bases are TGTGCCAGCAGTCGCCCCCAGGGGGCAAGCTCCTACGAGCAGTACTTC. The chain employs TRBV6-1 and TRBJ2-7, with TRBD1 matching over 8 bases. V dropped 5 bases and J dropped 0; count of bases not matched to a gene: 9. The CDR3 runs 16 residues. CDR1 and CDR2 (germline): MNHNS, SASEGT.

The chain joins TRBV11-1 to TRBJ2-3, with a weak D call TRBD1 (5 bases). The V and J ends lost 0 bases and 3 bases respectively, with 10 bases between them. This CDR3 comprises 15 residues. In germline, CDR1 is SGHAT, CDR2 FQDESV (reference sequence). In DNA form, the CDR3 reads TGTGCCAGCAGCTTAGCCAGGGCGAGGACAGATACGCAGTATTTT. Protein: CASSLARARTDTQYF.

This clonotype counts as medium-sized (0.01 to 0.1%). This chain uses TRBV6-5 with TRBJ1-5, with a weak D call TRBD1 (6 bases). The CDR3 is 15 amino acids. V lost 0 bases and J 4 bases, leaving 10 bases between the germline ends. Looked up from germline, CDR1 is MNHEY and CDR2 is SVGAGI. In DNA, the CDR3 is TGTGCCAGCAGTTACTCGACAGGACCTAATCAGCCCCAGCATTTT. It translates to CASSYSTGPNQPQHF.

Sample share makes this clonotype large. This chain links TRBV29-1 with TRBJ2-3; 7 nucleotides line up with TRBD1. CDR1 and CDR2 from the germline V gene are SQVTM and ANQGSEA. There are 12 residues in the CDR3. Losses at the gene ends were 6 bases for V and 8 bases for J; bases not matched to a gene: 8. CDR3 loop: CSVWDSLGTQYF. CDR3 DNA: TGCAGCGTCTGGGACAGTCTCGGTACGCAGTATTTT.